This T cell receptor (beta chain) is from a study of T cell changes during pregnancy in multiple sclerosis. Generated by immunoSEQ multiplex PCR, the TCRdb table keeps only in-frame clones and is missing some. The data show more than 85,000 clones, around 94% seen once. V gave up 1 base and J gave up 4 bases; unmatched junction bases: 2. CDR1 and CDR2 (germline): MGHRA, YSYEKL. This CDR3 region has 16 residues. The count of this clone is one. The sequencing used peripheral blood, collected after pregnancy. This chain uses TRBV4-1 with TRBJ2-5; TRBD2 matches 14 bases. This sequence originates from a female donor in good health, enrolled as a control in a pregnancy study. This CDR3 is CASSQGTSGRPETQYF. Written as DNA, the CDR3 is TGCGCCAGCAGCCAAGGGACTAGCGGGAGGCCAGAGACCCAGTACTTC.